This note documents a single TCR beta chain sequence. The data were obtained in a study of neurological immune-mediated disorders. The CDR3 covers 15 residues. Trimming cost V 2 bases and J 9 bases, with 17 bases left between them. Per germline, CDR1 GTSNPN and CDR2 SVGIG (reference sequence). Regarding time point: longitudinal time-point 2. Stored at -80 C, 2 million PBMCs were the source of the unsorted libraries. cDNA synthesis was performed by 5'RACE with 10-nucleotide random UMIs. TCRdb redid the calling of the 5' RACE reads with MiXCR, one entry per CDR3 protein. The sample contains about 90,000 distinct CDR3 sequences, under 15% of which appear only once.

The sample taken for sequencing was PBMCs. The origin of this receptor is a female donor with HTLV-1-associated myelopathy (HAM/TSP). The chain recombines TRBV30 with TRBJ1-6; D may be TRBD1 (5 bases). CDR3 protein: CAWSLRGGVGSPLHF. The CDR3 coding sequence is TGTGCCTGGAGTCTTCGGGGAGGGGTAGGTTCACCCCTCCACTTT.